The sequence of this TCR beta chain was determined in a study of cytomegalovirus exposure and HLA in healthy donors. Background on the study: Of all 400 or so donors who were genotyped, roughly 83% belonged to the Caucasian-associated ancestry cluster.

The PCR ran on 60 Vbeta and 13 Jbeta primers. Measured with immunoSEQ multiplex PCR; TCRdb has only the in-frame clones, and not every one. The data show tens of thousands of clones, around 80% seen once. This CDR3 has 17 residues. Between the trimmed V and J ends, which lost 5 bases and 7 bases, there was a span of 24 bases. Germline values: CDR1 MNHEY, CDR2 SMNVEV (reference sequence). This chain joins TRBV27 and TRBJ2-1; a possible D gene is TRBD2 (5 bases). Sequenced sample: PBMCs. The receptor comes from a man aged 50 to 60 in good health and CMV-seropositive. The CDR3 protein is CASSPKTSYSLTNEQFF. The CDR3 DNA reads TGTGCCAGCAGTCCGAAAACTAGTTATAGTTTGACGAATGAGCAGTTCTTC.